This T cell receptor beta chain was sequenced for a study of shared T cell receptors in the human thymus. The CDR3 runs 15 residues. The germline CDR1 and CDR2 sequences are SGHRS and YFSETQ. V lost 4 bases and J 9 bases, leaving 20 bases between the germline ends. Method: immunoSEQ multiplex PCR; TCRdb's copy keeps in-frame clones and lacks some. Of about 660,000 clones listed, approximately 90% are singletons. The sample also formed part of further work on human thymus T cells.

The receptor's source is a boy in the first two years of life with a congenital heart defect. This chain connects TRBV5-1 to TRBJ1-3, with D unclear. Sequencing was done on a sample of thymocytes. The CDR3, as DNA: TGCGCCAGCAGCCCTAGAGGACGGCAGGAGGGCACCATATATTTT. This codes for CASSPRGRQEGTIYF.